This entry concerns a single T cell receptor (beta chain). Its antigen is undetermined. This CDR3 is 14 amino acids long. The V end lost 6 bases, the J end lost 0 bases, and 12 bases lay between the germline ends. Germline V gene sequence: CDR1 DFQATT, CDR2 SNEGSKA (reference sequence). The sample is drawn from a study of blood T cells in healthy people across ages. A second 7 to 11 cycle PCR used barcoded and J-beta primers. Every cDNA was tagged by a template-switch adaptor with 12 random nucleotides. Each CDR3 protein gets one entry after TCRdb re-called the 5' RACE reads with MiXCR. The data contain hundreds of thousands of distinct CDR3 sequences, approximately 44% of them singletons. General study findings and limits: Age showed a roughly linear inverse relationship with TCR beta diversity per million T cells.

The sample consisted of blood. This chain connects TRBV20-1 to TRBJ1-5; no clear D gene. The sequence derives from a man aged 55 to 70 in good health. CDR3: CSAGNRNSNQPQHF. The CDR3 DNA is TGCAGTGCGGGGAACAGAAATAGCAATCAGCCCCAGCATTTT.